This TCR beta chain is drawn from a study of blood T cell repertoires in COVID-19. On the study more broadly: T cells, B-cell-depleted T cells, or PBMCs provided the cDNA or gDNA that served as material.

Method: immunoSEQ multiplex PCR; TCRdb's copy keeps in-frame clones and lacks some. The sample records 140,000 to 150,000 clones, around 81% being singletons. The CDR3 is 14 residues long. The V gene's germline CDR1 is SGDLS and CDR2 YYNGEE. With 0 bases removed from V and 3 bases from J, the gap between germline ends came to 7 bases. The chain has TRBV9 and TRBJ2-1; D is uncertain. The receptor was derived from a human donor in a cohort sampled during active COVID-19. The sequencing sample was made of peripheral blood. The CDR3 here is CASSVVPGYNEQFF. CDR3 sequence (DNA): TGTGCCAGCAGCGTAGTCCCGGGCTACAATGAGCAGTTCTTC.